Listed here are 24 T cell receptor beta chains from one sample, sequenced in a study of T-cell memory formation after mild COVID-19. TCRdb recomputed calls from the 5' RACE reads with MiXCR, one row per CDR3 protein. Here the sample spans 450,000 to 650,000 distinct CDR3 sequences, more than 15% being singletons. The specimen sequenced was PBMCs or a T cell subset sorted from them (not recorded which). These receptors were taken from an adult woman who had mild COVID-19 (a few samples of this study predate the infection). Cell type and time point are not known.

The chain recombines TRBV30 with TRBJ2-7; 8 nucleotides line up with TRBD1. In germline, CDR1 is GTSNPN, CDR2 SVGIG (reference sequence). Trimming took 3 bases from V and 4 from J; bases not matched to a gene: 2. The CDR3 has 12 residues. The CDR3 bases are TGTGCCTGGAGCAGGGGGCCGTACGAGCAGTACTTC. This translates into CAWSRGPYEQYF.

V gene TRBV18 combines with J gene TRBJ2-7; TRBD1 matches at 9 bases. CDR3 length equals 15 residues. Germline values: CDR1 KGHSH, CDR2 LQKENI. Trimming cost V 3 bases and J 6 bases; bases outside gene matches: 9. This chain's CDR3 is CASSPNAGTGIEQYF. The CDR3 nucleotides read TGTGCCAGCTCACCTAATGCCGGGACAGGGATCGAGCAGTACTTC.

The CDR3 is CASSETSGGENEQFF. The CDR3 DNA is TGTGCCAGCAGCGAGACTAGCGGGGGGGAAAATGAGCAGTTCTTC. The chain couples TRBV5-4 to TRBJ2-1; 14 bases match TRBD2. In germline, CDR1 is SGHNT, CDR2 YYREEE (reference sequence). V lost 4 bases and J lost 7; bases outside the gene matches: 4. There are 15 residues in the CDR3.

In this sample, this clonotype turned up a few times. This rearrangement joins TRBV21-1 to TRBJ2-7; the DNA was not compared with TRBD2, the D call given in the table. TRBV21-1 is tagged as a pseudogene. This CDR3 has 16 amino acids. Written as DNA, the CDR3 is TGTGCCAGCAGCAAACACGGTAGCGGCTCCTCCTACGAGCAGTACTTC. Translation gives CASSKHGSGSSYEQYF.

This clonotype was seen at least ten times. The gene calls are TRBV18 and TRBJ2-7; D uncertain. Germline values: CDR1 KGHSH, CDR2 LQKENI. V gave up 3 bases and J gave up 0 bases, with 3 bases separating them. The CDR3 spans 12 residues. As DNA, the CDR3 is TGTGCCAGCTCACCTAGCTCCTACGAGCAGTACTTC. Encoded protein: CASSPSSYEQYF.

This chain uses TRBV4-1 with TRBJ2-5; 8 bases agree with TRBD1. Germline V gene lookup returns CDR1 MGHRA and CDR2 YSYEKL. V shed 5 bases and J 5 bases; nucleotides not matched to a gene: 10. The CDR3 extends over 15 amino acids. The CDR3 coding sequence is TGCGCCAGCAGCAAGGGACAGGAGGAGGGGGAGACCCAGTACTTC. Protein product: CASSKGQEEGETQYF.

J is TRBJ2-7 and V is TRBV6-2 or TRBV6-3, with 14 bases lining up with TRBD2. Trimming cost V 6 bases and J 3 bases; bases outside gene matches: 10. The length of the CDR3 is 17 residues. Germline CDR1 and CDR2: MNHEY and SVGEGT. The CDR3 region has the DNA TGTGCCAGCAGCTGGACGGGACTAGCGGGAGTTGTCTACGAGCAGTACTTC. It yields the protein CASSWTGLAGVVYEQYF.

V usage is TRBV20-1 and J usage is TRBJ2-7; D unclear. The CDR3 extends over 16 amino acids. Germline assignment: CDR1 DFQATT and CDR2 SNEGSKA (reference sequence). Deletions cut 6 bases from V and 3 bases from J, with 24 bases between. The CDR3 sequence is CSATHEDPAILYEQYF. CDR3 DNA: TGCAGTGCCACTCACGAGGACCCGGCCATTCTCTACGAGCAGTACTTC.

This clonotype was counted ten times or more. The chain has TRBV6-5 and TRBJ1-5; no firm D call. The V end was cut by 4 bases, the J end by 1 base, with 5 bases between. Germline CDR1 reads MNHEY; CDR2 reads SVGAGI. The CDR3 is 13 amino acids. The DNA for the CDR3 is TGTGCCAGCAGTTCATGGAGCAATCAGCCCCAGCATTTT. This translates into CASSSWSNQPQHF.

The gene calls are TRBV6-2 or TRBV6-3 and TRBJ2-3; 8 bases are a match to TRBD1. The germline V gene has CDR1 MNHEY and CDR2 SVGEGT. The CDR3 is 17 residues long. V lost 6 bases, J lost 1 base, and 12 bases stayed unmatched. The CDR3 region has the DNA TGTGCCAGCAGCCTTAATCCGGACAGGGCAGGCACAGATACGCAGTATTTT. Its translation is CASSLNPDRAGTDTQYF.

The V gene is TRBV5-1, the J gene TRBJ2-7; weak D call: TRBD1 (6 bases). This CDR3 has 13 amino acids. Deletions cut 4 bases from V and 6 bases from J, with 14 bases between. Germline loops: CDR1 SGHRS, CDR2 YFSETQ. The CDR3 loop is CASSRSGETEQYF. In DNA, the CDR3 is TGCGCCAGCAGCCGATCAGGGGAGACCGAGCAGTACTTC.

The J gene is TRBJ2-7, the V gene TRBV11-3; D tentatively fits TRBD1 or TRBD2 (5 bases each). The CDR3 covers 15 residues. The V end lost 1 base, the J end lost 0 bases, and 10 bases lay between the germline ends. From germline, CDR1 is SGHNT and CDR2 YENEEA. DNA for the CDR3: TGTGCCAGCAGCTTAGTGTCCGGGACCTCCTACGAGCAGTACTTC. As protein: CASSLVSGTSYEQYF. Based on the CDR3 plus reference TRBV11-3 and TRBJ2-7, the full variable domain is EAGVVQSPRYKIIEKKQPVAFWCNPISGHNTLYWYLQNLGQGPELLIRYENEEAVDDSQLPKDRFSAERLKGVDSTLKIQPAELGDSAVYLCASSLVSGTSYEQYFGPGTRLTVT.

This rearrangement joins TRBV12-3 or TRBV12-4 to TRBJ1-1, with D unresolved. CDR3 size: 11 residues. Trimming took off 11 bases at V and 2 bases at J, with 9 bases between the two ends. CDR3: CASGENTEAFF. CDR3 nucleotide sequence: TGTGCCTCCGGGGAAAACACTGAAGCTTTCTTT.

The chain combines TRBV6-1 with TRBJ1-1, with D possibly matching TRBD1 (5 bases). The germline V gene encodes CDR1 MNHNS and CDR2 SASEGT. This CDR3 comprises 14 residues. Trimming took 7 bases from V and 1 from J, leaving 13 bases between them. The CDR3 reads CASMSWGTNTEAFF. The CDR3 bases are TGTGCCAGCATGAGTTGGGGCACGAACACTGAAGCTTTCTTT.

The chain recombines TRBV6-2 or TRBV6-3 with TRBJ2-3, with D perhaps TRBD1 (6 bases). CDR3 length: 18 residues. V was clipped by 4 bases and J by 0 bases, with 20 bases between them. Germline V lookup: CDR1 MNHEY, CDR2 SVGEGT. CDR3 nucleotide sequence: TGTGCCAGCAGTTTCTCCCGGCGACAGGTTCTTAGCACAGATACGCAGTATTTT. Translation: CASSFSRRQVLSTDTQYF.

CDR3 residues: CSAREGIYSGANVLTF. The CDR3 nucleotides read TGCAGTGCTAGAGAGGGCATTTACTCTGGGGCCAACGTCCTGACTTTC. The chain combines TRBV20-1 with TRBJ2-6; D unresolved. The CDR3 contains 16 residues. Trimming pared 0 bases from V and 0 bases from J, leaving 9 bases between. Germline loops: CDR1 DFQATT, CDR2 SNEGSKA (reference sequence).

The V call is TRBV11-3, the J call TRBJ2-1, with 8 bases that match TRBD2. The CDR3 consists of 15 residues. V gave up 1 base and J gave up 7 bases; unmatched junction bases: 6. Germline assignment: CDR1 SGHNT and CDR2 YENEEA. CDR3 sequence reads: CASSLGQRGLNEQFF. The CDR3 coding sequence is TGTGCCAGCAGCTTAGGACAGCGGGGGCTTAATGAGCAGTTCTTC.

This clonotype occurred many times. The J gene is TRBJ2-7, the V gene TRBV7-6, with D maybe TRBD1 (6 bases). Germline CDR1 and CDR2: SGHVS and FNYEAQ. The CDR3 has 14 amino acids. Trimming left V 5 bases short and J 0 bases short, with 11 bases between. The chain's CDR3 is CASSPTGSSYEQYF. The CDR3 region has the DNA TGTGCCAGCAGCCCAACAGGGAGCTCCTACGAGCAGTACTTC.

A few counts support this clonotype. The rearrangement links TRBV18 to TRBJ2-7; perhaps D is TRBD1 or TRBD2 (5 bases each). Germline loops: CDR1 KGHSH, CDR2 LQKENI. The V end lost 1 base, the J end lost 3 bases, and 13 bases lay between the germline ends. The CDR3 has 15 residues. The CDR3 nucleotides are TGTGCCAGCTCACCACAGGGACGGCTTGACTACGAGCAGTACTTC. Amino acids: CASSPQGRLDYEQYF. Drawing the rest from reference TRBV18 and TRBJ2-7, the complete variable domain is NAGVMQNPRHLVRRRGQEARLRCSPMKGHSHVYWYRQLPEEGLKFMVYLQKENIIDESGMPKERFSAEFPKEGPSILRIQQVVRGDSAAYFCASSPQGRLDYEQYFGPGTRLTVT.

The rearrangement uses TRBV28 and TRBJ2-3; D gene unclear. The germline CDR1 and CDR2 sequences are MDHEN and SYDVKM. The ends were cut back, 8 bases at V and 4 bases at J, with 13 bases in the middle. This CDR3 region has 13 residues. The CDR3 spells CASGSRLADTQYF. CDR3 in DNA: TGTGCCAGCGGTTCGCGACTTGCAGATACGCAGTATTTT.

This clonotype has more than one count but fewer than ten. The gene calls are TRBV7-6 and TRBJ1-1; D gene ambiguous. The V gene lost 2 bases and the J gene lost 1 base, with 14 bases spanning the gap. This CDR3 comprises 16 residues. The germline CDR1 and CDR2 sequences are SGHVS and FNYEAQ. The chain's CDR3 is CASSLYPLDGNTEAFF. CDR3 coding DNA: TGTGCCAGCAGCTTATATCCCCTAGACGGGAACACTGAAGCTTTCTTT.

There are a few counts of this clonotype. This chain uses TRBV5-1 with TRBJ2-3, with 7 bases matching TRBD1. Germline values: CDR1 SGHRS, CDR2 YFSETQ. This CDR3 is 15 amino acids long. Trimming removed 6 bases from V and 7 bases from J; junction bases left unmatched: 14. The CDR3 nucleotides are TGCGCCAGCACGCCGGGACAGAGTATCCTGCATACGCAGTATTTT. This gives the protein CASTPGQSILHTQYF.

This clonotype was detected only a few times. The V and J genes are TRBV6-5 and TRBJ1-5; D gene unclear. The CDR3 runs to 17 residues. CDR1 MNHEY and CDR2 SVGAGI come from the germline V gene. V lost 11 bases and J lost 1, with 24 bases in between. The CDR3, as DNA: TGTGCCGCACCTGTGTGGCAAGCTCATTTCAGCAATCAGCCCCAGCATTTT. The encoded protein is CAAPVWQAHFSNQPQHF.

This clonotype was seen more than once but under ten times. CDR3 nucleotides: TGTGCCAGCAGCTTGATGGCCGTGCTGAACACTGAAGCTTTCTTT. Translating gives CASSLMAVLNTEAFF. The chain combines TRBV7-3 with TRBJ1-1; D is undetermined. V lost 3 bases and J 0 bases, leaving 11 bases between the germline ends. Germline V gene data show CDR1 as SGHTA and CDR2 as FQGTGA. There are 15 residues in the CDR3.